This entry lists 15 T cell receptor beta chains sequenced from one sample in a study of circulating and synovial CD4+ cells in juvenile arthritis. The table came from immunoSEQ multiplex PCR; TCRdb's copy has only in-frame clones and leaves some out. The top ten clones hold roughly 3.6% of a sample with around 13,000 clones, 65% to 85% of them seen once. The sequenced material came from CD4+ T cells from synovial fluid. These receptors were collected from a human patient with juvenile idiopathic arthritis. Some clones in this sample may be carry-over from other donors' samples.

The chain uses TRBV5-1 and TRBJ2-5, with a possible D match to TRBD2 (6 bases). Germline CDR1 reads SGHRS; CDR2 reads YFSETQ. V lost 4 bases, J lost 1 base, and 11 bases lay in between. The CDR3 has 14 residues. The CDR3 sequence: CASSAGQGQETQYF. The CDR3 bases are TGCGCCAGCAGCGCGGGGCAGGGCCAAGAGACCCAGTACTTC.

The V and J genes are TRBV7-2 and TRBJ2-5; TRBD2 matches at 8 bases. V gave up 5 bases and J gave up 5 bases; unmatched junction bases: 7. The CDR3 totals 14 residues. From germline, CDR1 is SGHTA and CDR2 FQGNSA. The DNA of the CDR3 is TGTGCCAGCAGCCGCGGCGGGGGGTGGGAGACCCAGTACTTC. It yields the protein CASSRGGGWETQYF.

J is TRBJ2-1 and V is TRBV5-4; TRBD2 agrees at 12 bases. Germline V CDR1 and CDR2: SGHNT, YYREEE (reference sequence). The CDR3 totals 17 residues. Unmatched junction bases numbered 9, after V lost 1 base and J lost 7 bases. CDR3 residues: CASSLRLAGGLINEQFF. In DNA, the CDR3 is TGTGCCAGCAGCTTGAGGCTAGCGGGGGGGCTTATAAATGAGCAGTTCTTC.

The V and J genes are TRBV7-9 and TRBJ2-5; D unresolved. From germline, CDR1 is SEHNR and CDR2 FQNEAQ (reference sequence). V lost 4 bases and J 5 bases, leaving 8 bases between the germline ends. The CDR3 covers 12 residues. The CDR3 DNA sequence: TGTGCCAGCAGCTCCTCTTCCGAGACCCAGTACTTC. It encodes CASSSSSETQYF.

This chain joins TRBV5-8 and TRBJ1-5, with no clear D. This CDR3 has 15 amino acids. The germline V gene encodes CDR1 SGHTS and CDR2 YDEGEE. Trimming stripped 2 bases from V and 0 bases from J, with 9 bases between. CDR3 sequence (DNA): TGTGCCAGCAGCTTTGGAGGTTATAGCAATCAGCCCCAGCATTTT. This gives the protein CASSFGGYSNQPQHF. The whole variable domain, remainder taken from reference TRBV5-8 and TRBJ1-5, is EAGVTQSPTHLIKTRGQQATLRCSPISGHTSVYWYQQALGLGLQFLLWYDEGEERNRGNFPPRFSGRQFPNYSSELNVNALELEDSALYLCASSFGGYSNQPQHFGDGTRLSIL.

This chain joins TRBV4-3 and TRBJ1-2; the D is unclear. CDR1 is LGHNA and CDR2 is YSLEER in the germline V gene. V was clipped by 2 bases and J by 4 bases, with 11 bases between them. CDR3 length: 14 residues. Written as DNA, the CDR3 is TGCGCCAGCAGCCAACCTGGAGGTTCCTATGGCTACACCTTC. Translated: CASSQPGGSYGYTF.

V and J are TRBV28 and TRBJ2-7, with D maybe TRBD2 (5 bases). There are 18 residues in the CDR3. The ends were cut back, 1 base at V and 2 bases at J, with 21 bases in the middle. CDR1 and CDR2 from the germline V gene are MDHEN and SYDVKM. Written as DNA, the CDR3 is TGTGCCAGCAGTTTATCGGCGGGCGGGCGGGCTCCAGCCTACGAGCAGTACTTC. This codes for CASSLSAGGRAPAYEQYF. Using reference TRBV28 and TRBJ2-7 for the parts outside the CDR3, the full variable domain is DVKVTQSSRYLVKRTGEKVFLECVQDMDHENMFWYRQDPGLGLRLIYFSYDVKMKEKGDIPEGYSVSREKKERFSLILESASTNQTSMYLCASSLSAGGRAPAYEQYFGPGTRLTVT.

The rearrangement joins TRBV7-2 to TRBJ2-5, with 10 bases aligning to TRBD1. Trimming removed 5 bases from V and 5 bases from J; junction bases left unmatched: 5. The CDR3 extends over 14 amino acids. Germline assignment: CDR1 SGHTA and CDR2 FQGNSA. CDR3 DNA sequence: TGTGCCAGCAGCAACCCGACAGGGGGCGAGACCCAGTACTTC. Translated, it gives CASSNPTGGETQYF.

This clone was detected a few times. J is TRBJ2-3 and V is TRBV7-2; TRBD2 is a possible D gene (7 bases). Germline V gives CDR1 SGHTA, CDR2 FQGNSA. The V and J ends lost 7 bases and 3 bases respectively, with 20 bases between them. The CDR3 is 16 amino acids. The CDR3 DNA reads TGTGCCAGCACCCTTTTAGGGGGGGACGGAACAGATACGCAGTATTTT. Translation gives CASTLLGGDGTDTQYF.

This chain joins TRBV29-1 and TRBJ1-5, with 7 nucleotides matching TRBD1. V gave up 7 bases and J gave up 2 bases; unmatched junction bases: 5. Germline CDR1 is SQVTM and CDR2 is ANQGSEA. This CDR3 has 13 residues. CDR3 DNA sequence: TGCAGCGGGGGGACAGCCCGCAATCAGCCCCAGCATTTT. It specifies CSGGTARNQPQHF.

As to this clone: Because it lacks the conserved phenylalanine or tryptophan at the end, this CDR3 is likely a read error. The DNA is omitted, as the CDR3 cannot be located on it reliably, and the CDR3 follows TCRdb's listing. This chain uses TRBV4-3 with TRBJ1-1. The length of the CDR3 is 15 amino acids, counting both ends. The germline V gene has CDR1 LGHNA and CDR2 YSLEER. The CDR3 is CASSRGELENTEASS.

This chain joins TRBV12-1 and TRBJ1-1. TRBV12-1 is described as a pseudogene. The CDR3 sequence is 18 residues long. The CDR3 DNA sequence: TGTGCCAGCAGCCCTCAGGAATCCGGGGGAGACATGAACACTGAAGCTTTCTTT. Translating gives CASSPQESGGDMNTEAFF.

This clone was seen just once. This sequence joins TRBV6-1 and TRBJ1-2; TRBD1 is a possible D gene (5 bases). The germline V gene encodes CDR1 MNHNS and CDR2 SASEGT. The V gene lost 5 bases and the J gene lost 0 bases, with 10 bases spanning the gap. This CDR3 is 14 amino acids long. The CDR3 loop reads CASSFQGSNYGYTF. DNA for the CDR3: TGTGCCAGCAGTTTCCAGGGTTCTAACTATGGCTACACCTTC.

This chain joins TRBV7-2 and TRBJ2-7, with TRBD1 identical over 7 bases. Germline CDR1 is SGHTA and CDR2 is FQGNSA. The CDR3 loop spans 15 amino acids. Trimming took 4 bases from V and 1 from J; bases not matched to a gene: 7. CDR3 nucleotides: TGTGCCAGCAGCTCCCTCGGGACAGTTTCCTACGAGCAGTACTTC. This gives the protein CASSSLGTVSYEQYF.

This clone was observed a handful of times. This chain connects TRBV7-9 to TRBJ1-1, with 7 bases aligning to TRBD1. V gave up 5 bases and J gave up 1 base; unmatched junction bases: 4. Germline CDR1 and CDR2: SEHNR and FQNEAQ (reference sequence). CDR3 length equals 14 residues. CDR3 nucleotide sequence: TGTGCCAGCAGCCCTTGGACAGGGAACACTGAAGCTTTCTTT. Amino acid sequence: CASSPWTGNTEAFF.